This T cell receptor (beta chain) was captured by sequencing in a study of blood T cell repertoires in COVID-19. Study information: Nucleic acid was either cDNA or gDNA, and it came from T cells, B-cell-depleted T cells, or PBMCs.

The protocol was immunoSEQ multiplex PCR, while the TCRdb copy is restricted to in-frame clones and leaves out a portion. The repertoire includes 200,000 to 300,000 clones, 75% to 85% of them detected once, and 2% to 2.5% sits in the top ten. Losses at the gene ends were 5 bases for V and 0 bases for J; bases not matched to a gene: 5. Germline CDR1 and CDR2: SGHAT and FQNNGV. There are 15 residues in the CDR3. Sequenced sample: peripheral blood. The clonotype was recovered from a man in his forties or fifties who had recovered from COVID-19. This rearrangement joins TRBV11-2 to TRBJ2-3; 7 bases map to TRBD2. The CDR3 reads CASSRGSPSTDTQYF. The CDR3, as DNA: TGTGCCAGCAGCCGCGGGAGCCCCAGCACAGATACGCAGTATTTT.